This T cell receptor (beta chain) emerged from a study of early T cells in non-severe SARS-CoV-2 infection. As for the study in general: Unsorted whole-blood RNA was sequenced in bulk, leaving chains unpaired.

Individual cDNA molecules received unique molecular identifiers. From the 5' RACE reads, TCRdb called clonotypes with MiXCR, one entry per CDR3 protein. Here the sample spans nearly 80,000 distinct CDR3 sequences, about 13% being singletons. This clonotype was counted many times. Antigen specificity is unknown. The conserved final phenylalanine or tryptophan is absent from the CDR3, which likely points to a read error. The CDR3 extends over 16 amino acids. Germline-derived CDR1 and CDR2 are SGHDT and YYEEEE. The V gene end was trimmed by 3 bases and the J gene end by 8 bases; junction bases not matched to a gene: 10. Notes on the study in general: Private and CD4 specificities were missed by VDJdb matching, which favored anti-spike CD8 responses.

Sequenced material: whole blood. The chain links TRBV5-6 to TRBJ2-1, with 11 bases matching TRBD2. The receptor's source is an adult who was a healthcare worker with PCR-confirmed SARS-CoV-2 infection or an uninfected control (not recorded which). DNA for the CDR3: TGTGCCAGCAGCTCGGCGGGCCTAGCGGGAGGAGATGAGCAGTTCTCC. This sequence encodes CASSSAGLAGGDEQFS.